The 18 T cell receptor beta chains below were found in one sample sequenced in a study of cytomegalovirus exposure and HLA in healthy donors. The PCR was carried out with 60 Vbeta primers and 13 Jbeta primers. The assay was immunoSEQ multiplex PCR, and TCRdb's table has in-frame clones only and misses some. The sample has more than 95,000 clones, 80% to 85% seen once. The sequencing input was PBMCs. Receptors were obtained from a man aged 25 to 40 in good health and CMV-seropositive.

The chain has TRBV6-5 and TRBJ2-1; possibly TRBD2 for D (6 bases). CDR1 and CDR2 from the germline V gene are MNHEY and SVGAGI. Trimming left V 5 bases short and J 1 base short, with 12 bases between. CDR3 length: 15 amino acids. This CDR3 reads CASSPGLHSYNEQFF. The CDR3 DNA follows: TGTGCCAGCAGTCCGGGACTCCATTCCTACAATGAGCAGTTCTTC.

This chain connects TRBV7-2 to TRBJ1-2; 9 positions match TRBD1. V lost 3 bases to trimming and J lost 4 bases; unmatched junction nucleotides: 3. Germline loops: CDR1 SGHTA, CDR2 FQGNSA. The CDR3 extends over 14 amino acids. For the CDR3, the DNA is TGTGCCAGCAGCTTTGGACAGGGGAGCTATGGCTACACCTTC. Its translation is CASSFGQGSYGYTF. Supplemented by reference TRBV7-2 and TRBJ1-2, the full variable domain reads GAGVSQSPSNKVTEKGKDVELRCDPISGHTALYWYRQSLGQGLEFLIYFQGNSAPDKSGLPSDRFSAERTGGSVSTLTIQRTQQEDSAVYLCASSFGQGSYGYTFGSGTRLTVV.

This chain uses TRBV19 with TRBJ2-5; no definite D call. TRBJ2-7 explains the end of the DNA better; the J call may be wrong. Germline CDR1 is LNHDA and CDR2 is SQIVND (reference sequence). The CDR3 extends over 14 amino acids. Here the CDR3 DNA reads TGTGCCAGTAGTATCATTATACAGTCCTACGAGCAGTACTTC. This sequence encodes CASSIIIQSYEQYF.

This chain joins TRBV6-5 and TRBJ1-2; 7 nucleotides line up with TRBD1. The CDR3 covers 13 residues. Germline V gene data show CDR1 as MNHEY and CDR2 as SVGAGI. V dropped 4 bases and J dropped 8; count of bases not matched to a gene: 7. CDR3 nucleotides: TGTGCCAGCAGTTTTTCCCGACAGGGCGGCTACACCTTC. Its translation is CASSFSRQGGYTF.

This clone was seen a single time. The gene calls are TRBV18 and TRBJ1-1; no reliable D call. Germline CDR1 KGHSH, CDR2 LQKENI. The CDR3 has 14 amino acids. V lost 6 bases and J 0 bases, leaving 11 bases between the germline ends. The CDR3 loop reads CASSQAQMNTEAFF. CDR3 DNA sequence: TGTGCCAGCTCCCAGGCACAAATGAACACTGAAGCTTTCTTT.

The rearrangement joins TRBV5-6 to TRBJ2-7, with 10 nucleotides matching TRBD1. The CDR3 loop spans 16 amino acids. The junction had 9 bases not matched to a gene; V was cut back by 4 bases and J by 2 bases. The germline gives CDR1 SGHDT, CDR2 YYEEEE. CDR3 amino acids: CASSPAPGQGTYEQYF. As DNA, the CDR3 is TGTGCCAGCAGCCCTGCTCCGGGACAGGGGACCTACGAGCAGTACTTC.

Worth noting for this clone: At one end, the junction sequence differs from germline, possibly due to a read error. The sample contains more than one DNA sequence encoding this CDR3. The chain uses TRBV2 and TRBJ2-2; TRBD2 matches 10 bases. Germline-derived CDR1 and CDR2 are SNHLY and FYNNEI. The CDR3 is 16 residues long. CDR3 in DNA: TGTGCTAGCAGTGCGCTAGCGGGGGAGAACACCGGGGAGCTGTTTTTT. Encoded protein: CASSALAGENTGELFF.

This sequence joins TRBV4-2 and TRBJ2-1, with D perhaps matching TRBD2 (5 bases). V was shortened by 4 bases and J by 7 bases, with 11 bases between the two germline ends. The CDR3 length is 13 residues. Per germline, CDR1 LGHNA and CDR2 YNFKEQ. The DNA of the CDR3 is TGTGCCAGCAGCCGTGGGTCGGGAAATGAGCAGTTCTTC. It is translated as CASSRGSGNEQFF.

The rearrangement joins TRBV5-1 to TRBJ2-3; 7 bases agree with TRBD2. V shed 4 bases, J shed 4 bases, and the junction held 9 bases outside the gene matches. The CDR3 extends over 15 amino acids. From germline, CDR1 is SGHRS and CDR2 YFSETQ. The CDR3 DNA follows: TGCGCCAGCAGCCAAGCGGGGATGGGGTCAGATACGCAGTATTTT. Amino acids: CASSQAGMGSDTQYF.

This clone has a single count. CDR3 loop: CASSAGQGPYNEQFF. The DNA for the CDR3 is TGCGCCAGCAGCGCCGGACAGGGCCCCTACAATGAGCAGTTCTTC. The genes are TRBV4-1 and TRBJ2-1, with 8 bases fitting TRBD1. The CDR3 has 15 amino acids. The germline V gene has CDR1 MGHRA and CDR2 YSYEKL. Losses at the gene ends were 5 bases for V and 2 bases for J; bases not matched to a gene: 5.

The rearrangement links TRBV5-5 to TRBJ2-5; 7 bases map to TRBD2. This CDR3 region has 15 residues. V was clipped by 2 bases and J by 4 bases; unmatched bases: 8. Per germline, CDR1 SGHKS and CDR2 YYEKEE (reference sequence). CDR3 loop: CASSFSGGDAETQYF. The CDR3 nucleotides read TGTGCCAGCAGCTTCTCTGGGGGGGATGCAGAGACCCAGTACTTC.

This rearrangement joins TRBV29-1 to TRBJ2-1; a weak D match, TRBD1 (6 bases). V gave up 0 bases and J gave up 4 bases, with 13 bases separating them. Germline V gives CDR1 SQVTM, CDR2 ANQGSEA. This CDR3 region has 15 residues. CDR3 sequence (DNA): TGCAGCGTTGAAGAGGGCAGGGGAATATACAATGAGCAGTTCTTC. Protein sequence: CSVEEGRGIYNEQFF.

The chain is built from TRBV2 and TRBJ1-4, with D possibly being TRBD1 (6 bases). V was cut by 6 bases and J by 5 bases, with 13 bases left in between. This CDR3 spans 14 amino acids. Per germline, CDR1 SNHLY and CDR2 FYNNEI. The CDR3 spells CASRGEQGNEKLFF. CDR3 DNA sequence: TGTGCCAGCAGGGGGGAACAGGGAAATGAAAAACTGTTTTTT.

As regards this clone: The sample carries other DNA sequences with the same CDR3. V usage is TRBV30 and J usage is TRBJ2-5, with D hard to call. This CDR3 region has 13 residues. The ends were cut back, 2 bases at V and 2 bases at J, with 9 bases in the middle. Germline CDR1 is GTSNPN and CDR2 is SVGIG (reference sequence). DNA for the CDR3: TGTGCCTGGAGTCTACTACCACAAGAGACCCAGTACTTC. Translation gives CAWSLLPQETQYF.

V and J are TRBV2 and TRBJ2-7, with 7 bases fitting TRBD1. The V and J ends lost 4 bases and 5 bases, in that order; junction bases with no gene match: 8. CDR3 length: 14 amino acids. Germline assignment: CDR1 SNHLY and CDR2 FYNNEI. The CDR3 spells CASSGTGIPHEQYF. For the CDR3, the DNA is TGTGCCAGCAGTGGGACAGGAATTCCGCACGAGCAGTACTTC.

The chain couples TRBV21-1 to TRBJ1-1. TRBV21-1 is described as a pseudogene. The CDR3 contains 14 residues. CDR3 sequence reads: CASTPHPGRNEAFF. The DNA for the CDR3 is TGTGCCAGCACCCCCCATCCGGGTCGAAATGAAGCTTTCTTT.

CDR3 DNA: TGTGCCAGCAGTTACTCGGGCAGACCGAACACTGAAGCTTTCTTT. This sequence encodes CASSYSGRPNTEAFF. The chain has TRBV6-5 and TRBJ1-1, with D hard to call. CDR1 MNHEY and CDR2 SVGAGI come from the germline V gene. This CDR3 has 15 amino acids. V lost 0 bases and J 1 base, leaving 9 bases between the germline ends.

This chain uses TRBV7-3 with TRBJ1-1; no reliable D call. Germline V gives CDR1 SGHTA, CDR2 FQGTGA. The CDR3 consists of 13 residues. V was trimmed by 3 bases and J by 4 bases, leaving 9 bases between them. CDR3 loop: CASSFGEGTEAFF. CDR3 nucleotides: TGTGCCAGCAGCTTCGGGGAGGGCACTGAAGCTTTCTTT.